A single sample is the source of the 23 T cell receptor beta chains below, sequenced in a study of blood T cell repertoires in COVID-19. Produced via immunoSEQ multiplex PCR; TCRdb's table is partial and in-frame only. The sample holds about 190,000 clones, 85% to 90% seen once. The sample was peripheral blood. The receptor set was obtained from a woman between 70 and 85 years old with COVID-19, enrolled during active disease.

The chain combines TRBV4-1 with TRBJ2-7, with a weak D call TRBD2 (5 bases). The CDR3 is 17 residues long. CDR1 and CDR2 (germline): MGHRA, YSYEKL. The V end was cut by 4 bases, the J end by 3 bases, with 22 bases between. The CDR3 bases are TGCGCCAGCAGCCTCCGGGTTATCACGGGAACACTCTACGAGCAGTACTTC. Translating it yields CASSLRVITGTLYEQYF.

The CDR3, as DNA: TGTGCCTGGAGACGGACTAGCGCAACCCCCCAGTACTTC. This gives the protein CAWRRTSATPQYF. The genes are TRBV30 and TRBJ2-7; TRBD2 aligns across 9 bases. Germline trimming cut 3 bases from V and 10 bases from J; bases unmatched to any gene: 10. The CDR3 runs to 13 residues. The germline gives CDR1 GTSNPN, CDR2 SVGIG (reference sequence). Together with reference TRBV30 and TRBJ2-7, the CDR3 gives the full variable domain: SQTIHQWPATLVQPVGSPLSLECTVEGTSNPNLYWYRQAAGRGLQLLFYSVGIGQISSEVPQNLSASRPQDRQFILSSKKLLLSDSGFYLCAWRRTSATPQYFGPGTRLTVT.

As to this clone: Relative to the germline gene, one junction end is altered; a read error may explain this. The rearrangement links TRBV7-3 to TRBJ2-3, with TRBD1 matching 8 bases. This CDR3 contains 15 residues. Germline CDR1 and CDR2: SGHTA and FQGTGA. CDR3 sequence reads: CASSLTGGSTDTQYF. The CDR3 nucleotides read TGTGCCAGCAGCCTAACAGGGGGTAGCACAGATACGCAGTATTTT.

The V and J genes are TRBV11-2 and TRBJ2-3; the match to TRBD2 covers 8 bases. CDR3 size: 14 residues. Losses at the gene ends were 2 bases for V and 6 bases for J; bases not matched to a gene: 4. Per germline, CDR1 SGHAT and CDR2 FQNNGV. The CDR3 DNA follows: TGTGCCAGCAGCTTATCCTCTAGCGGGGATACGCAGTATTTT. Its protein is CASSLSSSGDTQYF.

J is TRBJ2-5 and V is TRBV2; TRBD2 matches 9 bases. The CDR3 contains 13 residues. Germline values: CDR1 SNHLY, CDR2 FYNNEI. After removal of 10 bases from V and 5 bases from J, the junction contained 8 bases not matched to a gene. The CDR3 here is CATTGLAGETQYF. The DNA of the CDR3 is TGTGCCACCACAGGGCTAGCGGGGGAGACCCAGTACTTC.

J is TRBJ2-5 and V is TRBV28; possible D gene TRBD2, 5 bases. The germline V and J ends were trimmed by 0 bases and 5 bases, with 19 bases remaining between them. From germline, CDR1 is MDHEN and CDR2 SYDVKM. This CDR3 spans 17 amino acids. CDR3 region: CASSLWAPSLGIETQYF. CDR3 nucleotides: TGTGCCAGCAGTTTATGGGCCCCCTCCCTCGGGATCGAGACCCAGTACTTC.

The V gene is TRBV5-4, the J gene TRBJ2-7; 9 nucleotides match TRBD2. The V segment lost 4 bases and the J segment 5 bases; nucleotides outside the gene matches: 13. The CDR3 contains 16 residues. Germline loops: CDR1 SGHNT, CDR2 YYREEE (reference sequence). CDR3 sequence: CASSTGLALDGDEQYF. In nucleotides, the CDR3 is TGTGCCAGCAGCACGGGACTAGCTCTAGATGGCGACGAGCAGTACTTC.

V and J are TRBV6-5 and TRBJ1-2, with D possibly TRBD1 on 6 matching bases. The CDR3 spans 14 residues. V was shortened by 6 bases and J by 2 bases, with 13 bases between the two germline ends. Looked up from germline, CDR1 is MNHEY and CDR2 is SVGAGI. CDR3 sequence (DNA): TGTGCCAGCAGGGGTACAGGGAAGAACTATGGCTACACCTTC. Translated: CASRGTGKNYGYTF.

The chain carries TRBV4-2 and TRBJ2-2; 8 bases map to TRBD1. CDR1 is LGHNA, CDR2 YNFKEQ, per germline. CDR3 length equals 19 residues. V was pared by 4 bases and J by 1 base, with 14 bases of the junction left unmatched. This CDR3 reads CASSPWTGRLVGNTGELFF. CDR3 in DNA: TGTGCCAGCAGCCCCTGGACAGGGAGGCTAGTTGGGAACACCGGGGAGCTGTTTTTT.

The rearrangement joins TRBV28 to TRBJ2-1; the match to TRBD2 covers 7 bases. The CDR3 has 16 residues. Germline V gene data show CDR1 as MDHEN and CDR2 as SYDVKM. V dropped 7 bases and J dropped 1; count of bases not matched to a gene: 10. The CDR3 sequence: CASNWEGVGSYNEQFF. The CDR3 nucleotides are TGTGCCAGCAACTGGGAGGGAGTGGGATCCTACAATGAGCAGTTCTTC.

The V gene is TRBV30, the J gene TRBJ1-4; the D gene is possibly TRBD1 (5 bases). The CDR3 is 14 amino acids. The V end lost 2 bases, the J end lost 10 bases, and 17 bases lay between the germline ends. Germline CDR1 reads GTSNPN; CDR2 reads SVGIG (reference sequence). The CDR3 region is CAWSSQGRVGKLFF. CDR3 bases: TGTGCCTGGAGTTCCCAGGGCCGCGTGGGAAAACTGTTTTTT.

The chain uses TRBV29-1 and TRBJ2-1; perhaps TRBD2 as D (6 bases). From germline, CDR1 is SQVTM and CDR2 ANQGSEA. CDR3 length: 13 residues. Trimming cost V 7 bases and J 6 bases, with 16 bases left between them. Here the CDR3 reads CSAGLTTLNEQFF. CDR3 sequence (DNA): TGCAGCGCGGGACTGACAACCCTCAATGAGCAGTTCTTC.

This chain joins TRBV27 and TRBJ1-5; D call uncertain. Germline lookup yields CDR1 MNHEY and CDR2 SMNVEV (reference sequence). The CDR3 consists of 14 residues. Trimming took off 5 bases at V and 0 bases at J, with 8 bases between the two ends. The CDR3 loop is CASSPVSSNQPQHF. The CDR3 DNA reads TGTGCCAGCAGTCCGGTTAGTAGCAATCAGCCCCAGCATTTT.

This clone occurred a few times. V usage is TRBV19 and J usage is TRBJ2-7, with 11 bases fitting TRBD1. Trimming cost V 5 bases and J 7 bases; bases outside gene matches: 10. The CDR3 totals 15 residues. The germline V gene has CDR1 LNHDA and CDR2 SQIVND (reference sequence). The CDR3 protein is CASSPLGQGVDEQYF. The CDR3 nucleotides are TGTGCCAGTAGTCCCCTGGGACAGGGGGTCGATGAGCAGTACTTC.

The chain employs TRBV27 and TRBJ2-3, with TRBD1 matching over 7 bases. The V segment lost 2 bases and the J segment 4 bases; nucleotides outside the gene matches: 0. CDR3 size: 13 residues. Per germline, CDR1 MNHEY and CDR2 SMNVEV (reference sequence). CDR3 in amino acids: CASSLQGADTQYF. CDR3 DNA sequence: TGTGCCAGCAGTTTACAGGGGGCAGATACGCAGTATTTT.

The V call is TRBV15, the J call TRBJ1-6, with D possibly being TRBD1 (6 bases). V lost 1 base and J 8 bases, leaving 15 bases between the germline ends. Germline CDR1 and CDR2: LNHNV and YYDKDF (reference sequence). This CDR3 region has 16 residues. CDR3 in amino acids: CATSRGVIRGDSPLHF. The DNA for the CDR3 is TGTGCCACCAGCAGAGGAGTAATCAGGGGAGATTCACCCCTCCACTTT.

The V call is TRBV12-3 or TRBV12-4, the J call TRBJ2-1, with 8 bases matching TRBD2. The V gene end was trimmed by 6 bases and the J gene end by 4 bases; junction bases not matched to a gene: 2. The CDR3 has 13 amino acids. The CDR3: CASRRGGYNEQFF. CDR3 sequence (DNA): TGTGCCAGCAGGCGCGGGGGGTACAATGAGCAGTTCTTC.

The chain joins TRBV3-1 (or the pseudogene TRBV3-2) to TRBJ2-5, with a tentative D call TRBD1 (6 bases). With 2 bases removed from V and 2 bases from J, the gap between germline ends came to 15 bases. The CDR3 is 16 residues long. CDR1 LGHDT and CDR2 YNNKEL come from the germline V gene (reference sequence). The CDR3 DNA follows: TGTGCCAGCAGCCAACTCCCGGACAGCTTTCAAGAGACCCAGTACTTC. Translated: CASSQLPDSFQETQYF.

The CDR3 sequence: CASSLNTYEQYF. DNA for the CDR3: TGTGCCAGCAGTTTAAACACCTACGAGCAGTACTTC. The chain recombines TRBV28 with TRBJ2-7; D gene ambiguous. Germline-derived CDR1 and CDR2 are MDHEN and SYDVKM. CDR3 size: 12 residues. V lost 2 bases, J lost 2 bases, and 4 bases lay in between. The full variable domain, with the rest looked up from reference TRBV28 and TRBJ2-7, is DVKVTQSSRYLVKRTGEKVFLECVQDMDHENMFWYRQDPGLGLRLIYFSYDVKMKEKGDIPEGYSVSREKKERFSLILESASTNQTSMYLCASSLNTYEQYFGPGTRLTVT.

This clone has a handful of counts. The chain employs TRBV4-3 and TRBJ2-5; 9 nucleotides match TRBD2. V shed 4 bases and J 5 bases; nucleotides not matched to a gene: 8. There are 15 residues in the CDR3. Germline assignment: CDR1 LGHNA and CDR2 YSLEER. The CDR3 sequence: CASSLRWAGGETQYF. CDR3 coding DNA: TGCGCCAGCAGCCTGCGTTGGGCGGGAGGGGAGACCCAGTACTTC.

This clone was counted between two and nine times. This chain links TRBV30 with TRBJ1-5, with D possibly being TRBD1 (6 bases). Between the trimmed V and J ends, which lost 7 bases and 1 base, there was a span of 14 bases. From germline, CDR1 is GTSNPN and CDR2 SVGIG (reference sequence). CDR3 length: 14 amino acids. The CDR3: CAFNSDRSNQPQHF. CDR3 in DNA: TGTGCCTTCAATTCCGACAGGAGCAATCAGCCCCAGCATTTT.

V usage is TRBV28 and J usage is TRBJ2-6, with D unclear. The V end lost 3 bases, the J end lost 2 bases, and 8 bases lay between the germline ends. There are 15 residues in the CDR3. Germline CDR1 and CDR2: MDHEN and SYDVKM. This CDR3 reads CASSLTGPGANVLTF. CDR3 DNA: TGTGCCAGCAGTTTGACGGGTCCTGGGGCCAACGTCCTGACTTTC. Based on the CDR3 plus reference TRBV28 and TRBJ2-6, the full variable domain is DVKVTQSSRYLVKRTGEKVFLECVQDMDHENMFWYRQDPGLGLRLIYFSYDVKMKEKGDIPEGYSVSREKKERFSLILESASTNQTSMYLCASSLTGPGANVLTFGAGSRLTVL.

This clone was observed once. The DNA of the CDR3 is TGTGCCAGCAGTTACAGCAGGGTCGGTCAGCCCCAGCATTTT. It is translated as CASSYSRVGQPQHF. This chain uses TRBV6-5 with TRBJ1-5; the D gene is possibly TRBD1 (5 bases). Trimming removed 2 bases from V and 6 bases from J, with 11 bases in between. The CDR3 runs to 14 residues. Germline CDR1 reads MNHEY; CDR2 reads SVGAGI.